Listed below are T cell receptor beta chains from one sample, sequenced in a study of T cells in Graves' hyperthyroidism and ophthalmopathy. Each CDR3 protein gets one entry after TCRdb re-called the multiplex PCR reads with MiXCR. The repertoire holds about 690,000 distinct CDR3 sequences, with roughly 17% as singletons. Sequences were obtained from blood. The receptors were sampled from a man aged 50-60 years with Graves' hyperthyroidism. CDR3s include the opening cysteine and the closing phenylalanine or tryptophan. D genes are given only for firm matches. Not all rows give a size; the values are once, few, many and, for expanded clones, a class.

>TRBJ2-1|TRBV29-1|few|TRBD1
TGCAGCGTTGCGGGGACAGGCCAAGAGCAGTTCTTC
CSVAGTGQEQFF
>TRBJ2-3|TRBV5-1|.|TRBD2
TGCGCCAGCAGCTTGAGGGGTAGCGGGAGACGAGATGTTAGTACAGATACGCAGTATTTT
CASSLRGSGRRDVSTDTQYF
>TRBJ2-7|TRBV6-1|many|TRBD1
TGTGCCAGCAGTGACCTAAGACAGGGCGACTACGAGCAGTACTTC
CASSDLRQGDYEQYF
>TRBJ1-1|TRBV14|many|.
TGTGCCAGCAGCCAAGATACGGCCACTGAAGCTTTCTTT
CASSQDTATEAFF
>TRBJ2-1|TRBV11-2|few|.
TGTGCCAGCAGCTACCCCGGGTACAGTCTGCCTTTCTTC
CASSYPGYSLPFF
>TRBJ2-7|TRBV12-3/TRBV12-4|few|TRBD1
TGTGCCAGCAGCCCTGGGACAGGGATAAACTACGAGCAGTACTTC
CASSPGTGINYEQYF
>TRBJ2-7|TRBV5-1|many|.
TGCGCCAGCAGCTTGGAAGGGGTTGAGCAGTACTTC
CASSLEGVEQYF
>TRBJ2-1|TRBV7-3|few|TRBD2
TGTGCCAGCAGCTCCCAACTAGCGGGAGGTGACAATGAGCAGTTCTTC
CASSSQLAGGDNEQFF
>TRBJ2-5|TRBV4-1|.|.
TGCGCCAGCAGCCAAGGAGGCGAAGAGACCCAGTACTTC
CASSQGGEETQYF
>TRBJ2-1|TRBV14|.|.
TGTGCCAGCAGCCAAGTGAAGGGGGACTACAATGAGCAGTTCTTC
CASSQVKGDYNEQFF
>TRBJ1-4|TRBV7-9|few|TRBD1
TGTGCCAGCAGCAAAGGACAGGAGCACCTCTCTAATGAAAAACTGTTTTTT
CASSKGQEHLSNEKLFF
>TRBJ2-1|TRBV7-9|.|.
TGTGCCAGCAGCCCAACGGACTCCACCGGTCGGCTGCAGTTCTTC
CASSPTDSTGRLQFF
>TRBJ2-7|TRBV7-3|many|TRBD1
TGTGCCAGCAGCTACGGACCCGGGACAGGGGAAGGCGAGCAGTACTTC
CASSYGPGTGEGEQYF
>TRBJ2-5|TRBV20-1|few|.
TGCAGTGCTAGAGATCTGGACGGGGCAAAGACCCAGTACTTC
CSARDLDGAKTQYF
>TRBJ2-7|TRBV5-1|many|.
TGCGCCAGCAACCAGGCCGACAGCTCCTACGAGCAGTACTTC
CASNQADSSYEQYF
>TRBJ2-1|TRBV11-1|few|TRBD1
TGTGCCAGCAGATTGGGACAGATAAACTCCTACAATGAGCAGTTCTTC
CASRLGQINSYNEQFF
>TRBJ1-1|TRBV7-2|many|.
TGTGCCAGCAGCTCCTACAGGGTTACTGAAGCTTTCTTT
CASSSYRVTEAFF
>TRBJ2-1|TRBV18|many|.
TGTGCCAGCTCACCATTACGGACTAGTAGGGGGTCCTACAATGAGCAGTTCTTC
CASSPLRTSRGSYNEQFF
>TRBJ2-5|TRBV11-2|few|TRBD1
TGTGCCAGCAGCTTAGATCCTGGAAGGACAGGGTTGGTGACCCAGTACTTC
CASSLDPGRTGLVTQYF
>TRBJ1-2|TRBV19|many|.
TGTGCCAGTAGATCAGACAGTTTCTATGGCTACACCTTC
CASRSDSFYGYTF
>TRBJ1-5|TRBV27|.|TRBD1
TGTGCCAGCAGTCTACACAACGGACAGGGTATACCCCAGCATTTT
CASSLHNGQGIPQHF
>TRBJ2-1|TRBV29-1|few|TRBD2
TGCAGCACCTCTGTCACCCGGACTAGCGGGGGCATCGAGCAGTTCTTC
CSTSVTRTSGGIEQFF
>TRBJ2-3|TRBV7-2|many|.
TGTGCCAGCAGCTTAGACCCAAATCGCAAGCAGTATTTT
CASSLDPNRKQYF
>TRBJ2-5|TRBV19|.|TRBD2
TGTGCCAGTAGAGGACTAGCGGGAGTGGTTGGAGTGGAGACCCAGTACTTC
CASRGLAGVVGVETQYF
>TRBJ1-5|TRBV7-2|many|.
TGTGCCAGCAGCACCTTCAGAGATCAGCCCCAGCATTTT
CASSTFRDQPQHF
>TRBJ1-5|TRBV28|few|.
TGTGCCAGCAGTTTCTTACAGGGAGGACAGCCCCAGCATTTT
CASSFLQGGQPQHF
>TRBJ2-5|TRBV5-1|.|TRBD1
TGCGCCAGCAGCTCAGGGGACAGGGGACCTAAAGAGACCCAGTACTTC
CASSSGDRGPKETQYF
>TRBJ2-3|TRBV29-1|few|.
TGCAGCGTTTCTAGCGAGACAGATACGCAGTATTTT
CSVSSETDTQYF
>TRBJ1-1|TRBV19|many|TRBD1
TGTGCCAGTAGTTCGCCGGGACAGGGGGGAAACACTGAAGCTTTCTTT
CASSSPGQGGNTEAFF
>TRBJ1-4|TRBV12-3/TRBV12-4|.|.
TGTGCCAGCAGGGGGACCAGGACAGCCAGTAATGAAAAACTGTTTTTT
CASRGTRTASNEKLFF
>TRBJ1-3|TRBV6-1|.|.
TGTGCCAGCAGCCGCTCTTCGGTGGACTCTGGAAACACCATATATTTT
CASSRSSVDSGNTIYF
>TRBJ2-1|TRBV10-3|many|TRBD1
TGTGCCATCAGTGAATCCGGGACAGGAGGATACAATGAGCAGTTCTTC
CAISESGTGGYNEQFF
>TRBJ2-5|TRBV10-3|many|TRBD2
TGTGCCATCAGTAAGGGACTAGCGGGAGTGGGGGAGACCCAGTACTTC
CAISKGLAGVGETQYF
>TRBJ1-5|TRBV2|many|.
TGTGCCAGCAGTGAAGCTCGGGATCAGCCCCAGCATTTT
CASSEARDQPQHF
>TRBJ2-7|TRBV28|few|.
TGTGCCAGCAGTTTTAGGGACACTTCCTACGAGCAGTACTTC
CASSFRDTSYEQYF
>TRBJ2-2|TRBV9|many|TRBD1
TGTGCCAGCAGCGTAGGATCGCAGGGGGCGGGATCCGGGGAGCTGTTTTTT
CASSVGSQGAGSGELFF
>TRBJ2-5|TRBV3-1|.|.
TGTGCCAGCCCCGGTACTTGGGGGGAAGAGACCCAGTACTTC
CASPGTWGEETQYF
>TRBJ1-2|TRBV20-1|.|.
TGCAGTGCTAGAGATTTAGGCGAGTATGGCTACACCTTC
CSARDLGEYGYTF
>TRBJ2-7|TRBV19|few|.
TGTGCCAGTAGTATAGCAGCAGGGACTTCCTACGAGCAGTACTTC
CASSIAAGTSYEQYF
>TRBJ2-1|TRBV12-3/TRBV12-4|few|.
TGTGCCAGCAGCCCCAGGGCGCGTGAGCAGTTCTTC
CASSPRAREQFF
>TRBJ1-1|TRBV28|many|TRBD1
TGTGCCAGCAGTTCGACGACAGGGGGGAACACTGAAGCTTTCTTT
CASSSTTGGNTEAFF
>TRBJ2-7|TRBV10-3|few|TRBD1
TGTGCCATCAGTGAGTCGGGACAGGGTCAAAACGAGCAGTACTTC
CAISESGQGQNEQYF
>TRBJ1-2|TRBV29-1|few|TRBD1
TGCAGCGGAAGACAGGGATACTATGGCTACACCTTC
CSGRQGYYGYTF